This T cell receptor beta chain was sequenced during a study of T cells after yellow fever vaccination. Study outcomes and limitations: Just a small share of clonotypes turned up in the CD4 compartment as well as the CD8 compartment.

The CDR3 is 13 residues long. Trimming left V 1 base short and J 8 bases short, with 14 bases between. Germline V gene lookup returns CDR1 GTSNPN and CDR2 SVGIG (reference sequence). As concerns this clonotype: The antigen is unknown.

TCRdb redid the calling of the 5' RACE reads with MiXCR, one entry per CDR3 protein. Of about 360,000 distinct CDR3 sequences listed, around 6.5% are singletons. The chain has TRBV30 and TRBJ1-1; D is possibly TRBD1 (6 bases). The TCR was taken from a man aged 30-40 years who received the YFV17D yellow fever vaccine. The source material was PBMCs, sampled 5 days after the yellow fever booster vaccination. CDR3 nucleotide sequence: TGTGCCTGGAGTGGGTTGGACGGGACAGAAGCTTTCTTT. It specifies CAWSGLDGTEAFF.